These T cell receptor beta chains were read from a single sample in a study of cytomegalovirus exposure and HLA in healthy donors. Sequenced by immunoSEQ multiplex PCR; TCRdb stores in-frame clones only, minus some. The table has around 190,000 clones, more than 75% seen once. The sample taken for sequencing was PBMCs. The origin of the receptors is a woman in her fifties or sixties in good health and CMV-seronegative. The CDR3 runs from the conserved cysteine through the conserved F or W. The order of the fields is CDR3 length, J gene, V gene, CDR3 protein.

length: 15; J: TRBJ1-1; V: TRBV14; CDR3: CASSQAGQGNAEAFF
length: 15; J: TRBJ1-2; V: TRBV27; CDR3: CASSLGGGAPGGYTF
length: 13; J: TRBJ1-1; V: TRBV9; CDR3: CASSVVGHREAFF
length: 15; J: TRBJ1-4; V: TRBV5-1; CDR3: CASSLFGQLNEKLFF
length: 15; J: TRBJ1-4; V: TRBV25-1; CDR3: CASSTYRGYNEKLFF
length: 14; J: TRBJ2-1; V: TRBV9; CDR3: CASSVLAEHNEQFF
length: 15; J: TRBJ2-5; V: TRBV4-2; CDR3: CASSQGLAGEETQYF
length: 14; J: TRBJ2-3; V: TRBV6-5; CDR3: CASGTSGKTDTQYF
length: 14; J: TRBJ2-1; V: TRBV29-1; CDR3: CSVTPFDHYNEQFF
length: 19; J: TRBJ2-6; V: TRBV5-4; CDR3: CASSPRLAGIGSGANVLTF
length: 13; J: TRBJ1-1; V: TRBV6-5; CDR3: CASSPPGHTEAFF
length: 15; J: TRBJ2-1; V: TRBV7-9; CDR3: CASSLRAGAYNEQFF
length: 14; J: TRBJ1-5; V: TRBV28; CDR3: CASSPGGIDQPQHF
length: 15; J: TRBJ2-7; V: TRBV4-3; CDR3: CASSQEGRGGYEQYF
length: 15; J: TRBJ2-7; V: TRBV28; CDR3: CASRPSLGGDYEQYF
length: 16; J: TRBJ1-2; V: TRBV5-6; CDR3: CASSLGFDLRGYGYTF
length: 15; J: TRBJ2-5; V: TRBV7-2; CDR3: CASSPTGTGRETQYF
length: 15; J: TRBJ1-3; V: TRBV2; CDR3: CASSPQLSSGNTIYF
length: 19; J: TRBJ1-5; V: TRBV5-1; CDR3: CASSPPGRARSSGNQPQHF
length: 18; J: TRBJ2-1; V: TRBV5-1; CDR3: CASSLALLAVPPYGEQFF
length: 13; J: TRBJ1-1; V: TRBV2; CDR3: CASSGTAYTEAFF
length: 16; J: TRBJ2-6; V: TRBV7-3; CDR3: CASSPAGGSGANVLTF
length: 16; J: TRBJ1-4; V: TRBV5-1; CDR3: CASSADRVGQNEKLFF
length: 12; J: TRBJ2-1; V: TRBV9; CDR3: CASSGSGNEQFF
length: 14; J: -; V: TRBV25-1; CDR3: CASSEPGSSYEQYF
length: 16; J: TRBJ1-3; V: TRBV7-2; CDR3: CASSPARRQAGNTIYF
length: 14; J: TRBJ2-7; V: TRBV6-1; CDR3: CASSEAAVPGQQYF
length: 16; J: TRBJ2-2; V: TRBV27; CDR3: CASSRQGESNTGELFF
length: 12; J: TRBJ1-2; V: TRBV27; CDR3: CASSLRGIGYTF
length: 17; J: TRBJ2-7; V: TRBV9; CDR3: CASSVSSDRVGPDEQYF
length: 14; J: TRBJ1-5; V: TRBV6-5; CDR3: CASSSGASNQPQHF
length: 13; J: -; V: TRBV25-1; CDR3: CASNLGSSYEQYF
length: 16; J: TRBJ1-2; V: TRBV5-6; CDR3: CASSLRVTGSFYGYTF
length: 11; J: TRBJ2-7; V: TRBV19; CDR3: CASRSGYEQYF
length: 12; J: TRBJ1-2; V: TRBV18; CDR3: CASSPARGGYTF
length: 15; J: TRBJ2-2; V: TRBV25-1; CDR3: CASSGPGQLFGELFF
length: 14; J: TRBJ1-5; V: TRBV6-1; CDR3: CASSDRSPNQPQHF
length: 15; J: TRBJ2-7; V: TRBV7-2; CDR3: CASSLGQVVSYEQYF
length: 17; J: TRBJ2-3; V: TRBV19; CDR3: CASSIGIAGGFTDTQYF
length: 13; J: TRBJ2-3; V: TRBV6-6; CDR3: CAGSGPSTDTQYF
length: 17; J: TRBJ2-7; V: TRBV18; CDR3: CASSPGAAQRPSYEQYF
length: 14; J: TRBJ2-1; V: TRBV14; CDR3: CASSQDNRRFEQFF
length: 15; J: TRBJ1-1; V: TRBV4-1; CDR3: CASSQYTGGFAEAFF
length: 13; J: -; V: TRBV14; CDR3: CASSPWTAYEQYF
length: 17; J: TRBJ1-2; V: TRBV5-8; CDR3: CASSLGQTEFRIYGYTF
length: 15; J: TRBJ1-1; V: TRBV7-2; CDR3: CASSLAPQGSTEAFF
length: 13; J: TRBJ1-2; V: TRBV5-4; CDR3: CASSFRVNYGYTF
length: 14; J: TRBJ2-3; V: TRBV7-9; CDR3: CASSLAGGADTQYF
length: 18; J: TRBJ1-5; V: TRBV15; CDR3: CATSRSSVGPITPQPQHF
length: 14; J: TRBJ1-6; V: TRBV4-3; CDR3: CASSQELDNSPLHF
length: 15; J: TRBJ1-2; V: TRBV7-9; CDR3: CASSLASAGFYGYTF
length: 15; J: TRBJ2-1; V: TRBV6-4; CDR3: CASSLQGSSYNEQFF
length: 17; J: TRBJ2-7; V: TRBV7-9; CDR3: CASSLEALGHDPYEQYF
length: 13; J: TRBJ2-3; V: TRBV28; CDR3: CASRGHSTDTQYF
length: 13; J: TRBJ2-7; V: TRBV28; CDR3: CASSLQGVYEQYF
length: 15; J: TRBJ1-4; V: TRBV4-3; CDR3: CASSQESGGNEKLFF
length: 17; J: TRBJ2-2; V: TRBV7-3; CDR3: CASSFHGGGANTGELFF